The next 22 T cell receptor beta chains were all read from a single sample in a study of T cell repertoires in cytomegalovirus infection. The antigens of these receptors remain unknown. TCRdb reprocessed the reads with MiXCR, giving one entry per CDR3 protein. The table lists about 310,000 distinct CDR3 sequences, 20% to 30% of them singletons, with roughly 15% in the top ten. The input for sequencing was cultured PBMCs, taken from culture after CMV antigen stimulation. All receptors come from a human donor in good health (CMV status not recorded). Some clones in this sample may be carry-over from other donors' samples.

This chain's CDR3 is CASSYEQFF. For the CDR3, the DNA is TGTGCCAGCAGTTATGAGCAGTTCTTC. The gene calls are TRBV12-3 or TRBV12-4 and TRBJ2-1; D uncertain. Deletions cut 4 bases from V and 8 bases from J, with 0 bases between. The CDR3 spans 9 residues.

The V call is TRBV6-6, the J call TRBJ1-5; 7 nucleotides agree with TRBD1. The CDR3 has 16 residues. V trimming: 2 bases; J trimming: 4 bases; junction bases outside the gene matches: 8. Germline assignment: CDR1 MNHNY and CDR2 SVGAGI (reference sequence). The CDR3 DNA reads as TGTGCCAGCAGTTACCCAACAGGGGTAGGTAATCAGCCCCAGCATTTT. It is translated as CASSYPTGVGNQPQHF.

This clonotype was found once. Given a much more abundant clone one base away, this may be a read error. The chain recombines TRBV7-2 with TRBJ2-7; D uncertain. The germline CDR1 and CDR2 sequences are SGHTA and FQGNSA. The CDR3 length is 14 residues. The CDR3 protein is CGSPHGAQTYEQYF. The CDR3 nucleotides are TGTGGCAGCCCCCACGGCGCGCAGACCTACGAGCAGTACTTC.

The sample holds a few counts of this clonotype. This chain links TRBV19 with TRBJ2-2; 8 bases map to TRBD1. The junction had 1 base not matched to a gene; V was cut back by 3 bases and J by 4 bases. CDR3 size: 14 residues. Per the germline V gene, CDR1 is LNHDA and CDR2 is SQIVND (reference sequence). The CDR3 DNA is TGTGCCAGTAGTATGGACAGGGTCACCGGGGAGCTGTTTTTT. Translated, it gives CASSMDRVTGELFF. Supplemented by reference TRBV19 and TRBJ2-2, the full variable domain reads DGGITQSPKYLFRKEGQNVTLSCEQNLNHDAMYWYRQDPGQGLRLIYYSQIVNDFQKGDIAEGYSVSREKKESFPLTVTSAQKNPTAFYLCASSMDRVTGELFFGEGSRLTVL.

This clonotype has a handful of counts. The gene calls are TRBV5-1 and TRBJ2-7, with 11 bases matching TRBD2. The CDR3 length is 14 residues. CDR1 SGHRS and CDR2 YFSETQ come from the germline V gene. Trimming removed 3 bases from V and 6 bases from J; junction bases left unmatched: 5. The CDR3 bases are TGCGCCAGCAGCTCCGCTAGCGGGAGGCGCGAGCAGTACTTC. Its protein product is CASSSASGRREQYF.

This clonotype showed up many times. V and J are TRBV6-1 and TRBJ2-7; 9 bases agree with TRBD2. J was trimmed by 2 bases and V by 5 bases; bases with no gene match: 7. Germline-derived CDR1 and CDR2 are MNHNS and SASEGT. The CDR3 has 15 amino acids. The CDR3 coding sequence is TGTGCCAGCAGTATAGCGACTAGCGGACCCTACGAGCAGTACTTC. This gives the protein CASSIATSGPYEQYF.

This clonotype was detected only a few times. The genes are TRBV27 and TRBJ2-3, with 7 bases matching TRBD1. CDR3 length: 21 amino acids. Germline assignment: CDR1 MNHEY and CDR2 SMNVEV (reference sequence). V was clipped by 0 bases and J by 0 bases; unmatched bases: 18. The CDR3 DNA reads as TGTGCCAGCAGTTTATCTGTAATCGAACTACAGGGGACCCCTAGCACAGATACGCAGTATTTT. Encoded protein: CASSLSVIELQGTPSTDTQYF.

In its sample, this clonotype was seen a few times. The chain employs TRBV10-3 and TRBJ1-2, with 9 positions matching TRBD1. V lost 7 bases, J lost 8 bases, and 11 bases stayed unmatched. CDR3 size: 14 residues. The V gene's germline CDR1 is ENHRY and CDR2 SYGVKD. CDR3 loop: CAITSTGGIAGYTF. CDR3 nucleotide sequence: TGTGCCATCACTTCGACAGGGGGTATTGCAGGCTACACCTTC.

The table lists this clonotype with a few counts. J is TRBJ1-5 and V is TRBV7-9; D might be TRBD1 (6 bases). With 0 bases removed from V and 6 bases from J, the gap between germline ends came to 12 bases. CDR3 length: 15 amino acids. The germline V gene has CDR1 SEHNR and CDR2 FQNEAQ (reference sequence). The CDR3 DNA is TGTGCCAGCAGCTTAGCAGGGGGTGCTGGTCAGCCCCAGCATTTT. It yields the protein CASSLAGGAGQPQHF.

This rearrangement joins TRBV6-5 to TRBJ2-4, with D perhaps TRBD2 (5 bases). This CDR3 is built from 15 residues. CDR1 is MNHEY, CDR2 SVGAGI, per germline. With 4 bases removed from V and 1 base from J, the gap between germline ends came to 11 bases. CDR3 sequence: CASSLDFAAKNIQYF. CDR3 coding DNA: TGTGCCAGCAGTTTGGACTTCGCGGCCAAAAACATTCAGTACTTC.

This clonotype was seen more than once but under ten times. The rearrangement joins TRBV7-8 to TRBJ2-7; D possibly matches TRBD1 or TRBD2 (5 bases each). V shed 5 bases and J shed 4 bases, with 24 bases lying between them. Looked up from germline, CDR1 is SGHVS and CDR2 is FQNEAQ. CDR3 size: 17 residues. The CDR3 reads CASSLTSGTPGSYEQYV. The CDR3 DNA follows: TGTGCCAGCAGCCTGACCTCCGGGACCCCCGGAAGTTACGAGCAGTACGTC.

The V gene is TRBV4-1, the J gene TRBJ2-2; 7 bases fit TRBD2. The CDR3 is made up of 17 amino acids. V shed 1 base and J 4 bases; nucleotides not matched to a gene: 9. CDR1 and CDR2 from the germline V gene are MGHRA and YSYEKL. CDR3 DNA sequence: TGCGCCAGCAGCCAAGTCCTGCGGGAGACCCTCACCGGGGAGCTGTTTTTT. This encodes CASSQVLRETLTGELFF.

This clonotype appeared many times. CDR3 DNA sequence: TGTGCCAGCAGCCTCCAACAGGGCTCCTATAATTCACCCCTCCACTTT. Its translation is CASSLQQGSYNSPLHF. This rearrangement joins TRBV7-8 to TRBJ1-6, with D perhaps matching TRBD1 (6 bases). CDR1 SGHVS and CDR2 FQNEAQ come from the germline V gene. Trimming left V 5 bases short and J 0 bases short, with 11 bases between. The CDR3 sequence is 16 residues long.

This clonotype has at least ten counts. The V call is TRBV9, the J call TRBJ1-2; D not certain. The V end lost 0 bases, the J end lost 4 bases, and 10 bases lay between the germline ends. Germline V CDR1 and CDR2: SGDLS, YYNGEE. This CDR3 comprises 14 residues. The CDR3: CASSVGEGIYGYTF. Here the CDR3 DNA reads TGTGCCAGCAGCGTAGGCGAAGGTATCTATGGCTACACCTTC.

CDR3 sequence: CASSLARLDNEQFF. The CDR3 DNA is TGTGCCAGCAGCTTAGCACGACTCGACAATGAGCAGTTCTTC. The chain employs TRBV7-2 and TRBJ2-1; D unclear. CDR1 and CDR2 from the germline V gene are SGHTA and FQGNSA. The CDR3 sequence is 14 residues long. The ends were cut back, 0 bases at V and 5 bases at J, with 8 bases in the middle.

This clonotype showed up many times. This sequence joins TRBV7-3 and TRBJ2-3, with a tentative D call TRBD2 (6 bases). From germline, CDR1 is SGHTA and CDR2 FQGTGA. The CDR3 loop spans 14 amino acids. Trimming took 0 bases from V and 8 from J, leaving 12 bases between them. In DNA form, the CDR3 reads TGTGCCAGCAGCTTAACTAGCGAAGCGGGTACGCAGTATTTT. This gives the protein CASSLTSEAGTQYF.

This clonotype was seen a few times. The chain uses TRBV12-3 or TRBV12-4 and TRBJ1-2; 7 nucleotides agree with TRBD1. J was trimmed by 8 bases and V by 6 bases; bases with no gene match: 6. CDR3 size: 12 residues. CDR3 DNA sequence: TGTGCCAGCAGGGGCAGGGGGGACGGCTACACCTTC. It yields the protein CASRGRGDGYTF.

This clonotype appeared a few times. This chain joins TRBV28 and TRBJ2-3; the match to TRBD1 covers 8 bases. The CDR3 loop spans 17 amino acids. Germline CDR1 MDHEN, CDR2 SYDVKM. V shed 3 bases and J 0 bases; nucleotides not matched to a gene: 8. This CDR3 is CASSFPGDRGSTDTQYF. CDR3 coding DNA: TGTGCCAGCAGTTTCCCAGGCGACAGGGGCAGCACAGATACGCAGTATTTT.

This clonotype occurred a few times. The V call is TRBV5-5, the J call TRBJ1-6; 8 nucleotides match TRBD1. This CDR3 is 16 amino acids long. CDR1 is SGHKS and CDR2 is YYEKEE in the germline V gene (reference sequence). Trimming took 2 bases from V and 6 from J; bases not matched to a gene: 7. The CDR3 is CASSFPQGAVNSPLHF. The CDR3 DNA sequence: TGTGCCAGCAGCTTTCCGCAGGGGGCAGTTAATTCACCCCTCCACTTT.

This clonotype showed up just a few times. This chain uses TRBV11-2 with TRBJ2-3, with 7 positions matching TRBD2. The CDR3 has 16 amino acids. V shed 8 bases and J 0 bases; nucleotides not matched to a gene: 11. CDR1 and CDR2 (germline): SGHAT, FQNNGV. Here the CDR3 DNA reads TGTGCCAGCTCAATTGGGGCTAGCGGTAGCACAGATACGCAGTATTTT. Protein: CASSIGASGSTDTQYF.

This clonotype has only a few counts. The V and J genes are TRBV6-2 or TRBV6-3 and TRBJ1-5; D not resolved. Germline V gene lookup returns CDR1 MNHEY and CDR2 SVGEGT. The germline V and J ends were trimmed by 8 bases and 7 bases, with 21 bases remaining between them. CDR3 length: 15 amino acids. CDR3 sequence: CASATQDFFLQPQHF. DNA of the CDR3: TGTGCCAGCGCGACTCAGGACTTCTTTCTGCAGCCCCAGCATTTT.

The chain recombines TRBV2 with TRBJ1-5; D is unresolved. Trimming pared 4 bases from V and 11 bases from J, leaving 9 bases between. The CDR3 contains 11 residues. Germline CDR1 SNHLY, CDR2 FYNNEI. This CDR3 reads CASSAGITQHF. CDR3 in DNA: TGTGCCAGCAGTGCTGGGATAACCCAGCATTTT.